This is a list of T cell receptor beta chains from one sample in a study of blood T cell repertoires in COVID-19. The method was immunoSEQ multiplex PCR; TCRdb's version includes in-frame clones alone and lacks a portion of them. This sample has around 140,000 clones, with around 80% found just once. Sequenced material: peripheral blood. These receptors were collected from a human donor with acute or convalescent COVID-19. The donor label of this sample is uncertain. Both conserved end residues are part of each CDR3. The D gene is left open where the match is weak. Where a row states a size, it is once, few, many or the class of an expanded clone; other rows omit it.

TGTGCCAGCAGATGGACAGAAAACCAAGAGACCCAGTACTTC	CASRWTENQETQYF	-	TRBV2	few	TRBJ2-5
TGTGCCAGCAGCGCCACAGGGTACAATGAGCAGTTCTTC	CASSATGYNEQFF	-	TRBV5-8	-	TRBJ2-1
TGCGCCAGCAGTACAGGGGTTGTCGATACTGAAGCTTTCTTT	CASSTGVVDTEAFF	TRBD1	TRBV10-1	-	TRBJ1-1
TGCGCCAGCAGTCAATCAGCAGGGAGGATCGGTGGGGAGACCCAGTACTTC	CASSQSAGRIGGETQYF	-	TRBV4-1	-	TRBJ2-5
TGTGCCAGCAGCTTGGGTCTGTCGGCGACGAGAGGGGAAAAACTGTTTTTT	CASSLGLSATRGEKLFF	-	TRBV5-6	-	TRBJ1-4
TGCGCCAGCAGCTTTGAGAACAGAGAAGAGACCCAGTACTTC	CASSFENREETQYF	-	TRBV5-1	-	TRBJ2-5
TGTGCCAGCTCAGGACAGGGGCAGTATAATTCACCCCTCCACTTT	CASSGQGQYNSPLHF	TRBD1	TRBV7-8	-	TRBJ1-6
TGCGCCAGCAGCTTGGATAGCGGGAGCTACAATGAGCAGTTCTTC	CASSLDSGSYNEQFF	TRBD2	TRBV5-1	-	TRBJ2-1
TGCGCCAGCAGCCTGCAGCCCGACAGGGCAGCTAACTATGGCTACACCTTC	CASSLQPDRAANYGYTF	TRBD1	TRBV4-1	-	TRBJ1-2
TGTGCCAGCAGCGTAGAAGGGACAGGGACTCAGCCCCAGCATTTT	CASSVEGTGTQPQHF	TRBD1	TRBV9	once	TRBJ1-5
TGCAGCGTTGCAGGTAGCGCCTATGGCTACACCTTC	CSVAGSAYGYTF	-	TRBV29-1	-	TRBJ1-2
TGTGCCAGCAGAACCGGGACTAGCGGACACAATGAGCAGTTCTTC	CASRTGTSGHNEQFF	TRBD2	TRBV5-4	-	TRBJ2-1
TGTGCCAGCAGCTTGGATTGGACTAGCCAATCGGCCGGGGAGCTGTTTTTT	CASSLDWTSQSAGELFF	TRBD2	TRBV5-4	-	TRBJ2-2
TGCAGCGTTGGGGGCGGATACAATGAGCAGTTCTTC	CSVGGGYNEQFF	-	TRBV29-1	-	TRBJ2-1
TGTGCCAGCAGCTTGAGGGCCCCGCGGGGAGATACGCAGTATTTT	CASSLRAPRGDTQYF	-	TRBV5-6	-	TRBJ2-3
TGCAGCGTTAATGACAGGGGGACTGAAGCTTTCTTT	CSVNDRGTEAFF	TRBD1	TRBV29-1	-	TRBJ1-1
TGTGCCAGTAGTATCGACCGGGAAGATACGCAGTATTTT	CASSIDREDTQYF	-	TRBV19	-	TRBJ2-3
TGTGCCAGCAGTTGGGGACAGGGTTATGAAAAACTGTTTTTT	CASSWGQGYEKLFF	TRBD1	TRBV27	-	TRBJ1-4
TGTGCCAGCAGCCAGTCACAGGGAAGTACCACTGAAGCTTTCTTT	CASSQSQGSTTEAFF	-	TRBV5-5	once	TRBJ1-1
TGCAGTGCCAGGGGTGAAGCTTTCTTT	CSARGEAFF	-	TRBV20-1	-	TRBJ1-1
-	CASSKGYVCSYEQYF	-	TRBV21-1	-	TRBJ2-7
TGTGCCAGCAGCTCTTCCGGGACAGGGGGCAAGTCCACTGAAGCTTTCTTT	CASSSSGTGGKSTEAFF	TRBD1	TRBV5-6	-	TRBJ1-1
TGCGCCAGCAGCCGAGGAGCCGATAGAACAAACTATGGCTACACCTTC	CASSRGADRTNYGYTF	-	TRBV4-1	few	TRBJ1-2
TGTGCCAGCAGGGACAGCCCATCAGATACGCAGTATTTT	CASRDSPSDTQYF	-	TRBV6-5	-	TRBJ2-3
TGTGCCAGCAGCTTACAGGGGGGACAAGAGACCCAGTACTTC	CASSLQGGQETQYF	-	TRBV7-7	-	TRBJ2-5
TGTGCCAGCAGCCAAGGGGGGGGCAATCAGCCCCAGCATTTT	CASSQGGGNQPQHF	-	TRBV27	-	TRBJ1-5
TGTGCCAGCAGTGAAGATGACGTGGCGGTATGGGTAAACTACTATGGCTACACCTTC	CASSEDDVAVWVNYYGYTF	-	TRBV6-1	few	TRBJ1-2
TGTGCCAGCAGCGGATACAGGGGAGAGAAGGCTAATGAAAAACTGTTTTTT	CASSGYRGEKANEKLFF	TRBD1	TRBV5-4	-	TRBJ1-4
TGTGCCAGTAGTACCCGGGACAGGCCCGGGGCCCAGCATTTT	CASSTRDRPGAQHF	TRBD1	TRBV19	-	TRBJ1-5
TGCGCCAGCAGCTCGGCTGGACAGGGCGTAGTACTCTATGGCTACACCTTC	CASSSAGQGVVLYGYTF	TRBD1	TRBV5-1	-	TRBJ1-2
TGTGCCAGCAGTGGGGACAGGGGTCAGCCCCAGCATTTT	CASSGDRGQPQHF	TRBD1	TRBV6-4	once	TRBJ1-5
TGTGCCAGCACCGATAGGGGACTGCATAATTCACCCCTCCACTTT	CASTDRGLHNSPLHF	-	TRBV27	-	TRBJ1-6
TGTGCCAGCAGGCCTTGGGACAGTATCTCCTACGAGCAGTACTTC	CASRPWDSISYEQYF	TRBD1	TRBV6-5	-	TRBJ2-7
TGTGCCAGCAGCAGTGGGGGGGAGCCAGATACGCAGTATTTT	CASSSGGEPDTQYF	TRBD2	TRBV9	-	TRBJ2-3
TGTGCCAGTAGTATGCGGACAGGGCGCAATCAGCCCCAGCATTTT	CASSMRTGRNQPQHF	TRBD1	TRBV19	-	TRBJ1-5
TGTGCCAGCGGGACACCCGGTGGGGAGCTGTTTTTT	CASGTPGGELFF	-	TRBV7-9	-	TRBJ2-2
TGCGCCAGCAGCCACGAGCGACAGAGCAATCAGCCCCAGCATTTT	CASSHERQSNQPQHF	-	TRBV4-1	-	TRBJ1-5
TGTGCCAGCAGTGGGGCTGGCAGAAGCAATCAGCCCCAGCATTTT	CASSGAGRSNQPQHF	-	TRBV2	-	TRBJ1-5
TGCGCCAGCAGGCAGGGGGGCGCGAACACTGAAGCTTTCTTT	CASRQGGANTEAFF	TRBD1	TRBV5-1	few	TRBJ1-1
TGTGCCAGCACGTCAGGGGGCGGAGAGACCCAGTACTTC	CASTSGGGETQYF	TRBD1	TRBV18	-	TRBJ2-5
TGCGCCAGCAGCTTGGTTAGCGGGGATAGCACAGATACGCAGTATTTT	CASSLVSGDSTDTQYF	TRBD2	TRBV5-1	-	TRBJ2-3
TGCGCCAGCCATCGGGGGGGGACCACAGATACGCAGTATTTT	CASHRGGTTDTQYF	TRBD2	TRBV5-1	once	TRBJ2-3
TGTGCCAGCAGTCCGGACGCAGGGGGCGGGGAGACCCAGTACTTC	CASSPDAGGGETQYF	TRBD1	TRBV4-2	-	TRBJ2-5
TGTGCCTGGAGTGGGTCGGTCACTGAAGCTTTCTTT	CAWSGSVTEAFF	-	TRBV30	-	TRBJ1-1
TGCAGCGTTAGGACTACCACAGATACGCAGTATTTT	CSVRTTTDTQYF	-	TRBV29-1	-	TRBJ2-3
TGTGCCAGCAGGGGGGGGAGGGAGCAGTTCTTC	CASRGGREQFF	TRBD2	TRBV6-5	-	TRBJ2-1
TGTGCCTGGAGTGGCGGGTTAAATCAGCCCCAGCATTTT	CAWSGGLNQPQHF	-	TRBV30	few	TRBJ1-5
TGCGCCAGCAAAGCGGACTTGGCTGGGAGCAATGAGCAGTTCTTC	CASKADLAGSNEQFF	-	TRBV4-3	-	TRBJ2-1
TGTGCCAGTAGTATAACCCAGACAGTCCCCTACACTGAAGCTTTCTTT	CASSITQTVPYTEAFF	-	TRBV19	-	TRBJ1-1
TGTGCCAGCAGCTTAGCGCTGGCGGGGGGGGCCGGGGAGCTGTTTTTT	CASSLALAGGAGELFF	TRBD2	TRBV7-8	-	TRBJ2-2
TGTGCCAGCAGTTTGGCGGCAAGGGGGCGCGGTCCCTATAATTCACCCCTCCACTTT	CASSLAARGRGPYNSPLHF	TRBD1	TRBV27	-	TRBJ1-6
TGTGCCACCAGTGATTCGTTAAGAGGCAATCAGCCCCAGCATTTT	CATSDSLRGNQPQHF	-	TRBV24-1	-	TRBJ1-5
TGTGCCAGTAGTCCTCGGGGACGGGGGGGAATCGTAGACTATGGCTACACCTTC	CASSPRGRGGIVDYGYTF	-	TRBV19	-	TRBJ1-2
TGTGCCTGGACGGCTGGGGAGCCAGCGCCCCTCCACTTT	CAWTAGEPAPLHF	-	TRBV30	-	TRBJ1-6
TGCGCCAGCAGCCCCCCCGGGACAAGGGGACCTAGCAATCAGCCCCAGCATTTT	CASSPPGTRGPSNQPQHF	-	TRBV5-1	-	TRBJ1-5
TGTGCCAGCAGTTACGGGACAGGGGCCTATGGCTACACCTTC	CASSYGTGAYGYTF	TRBD1	TRBV6-5	once	TRBJ1-2